These T cell receptor beta chains were read from a single sample in a study of blood T cell repertoires in COVID-19. The repertoire was sequenced with immunoSEQ multiplex PCR; TCRdb's copy has only in-frame clones and lacks some. Of roughly 100,000 clones detected, more than 85% appear once; the ten largest clones hold around 4%. Sequenced sample: peripheral blood. Receptor source: a man younger than 35 with acute or convalescent COVID-19. CDR3s include the opening cysteine and the closing phenylalanine or tryptophan. A D gene is named only where the DNA matches it firmly. Where a row states a size, it is once, few, many or the class of an expanded clone; other rows omit it.

d_call: TRBD1
j_call: TRBJ1-1
clone_size: -
v_call: TRBV30
cdr3_nt: TGTGCCTGGAGCAGGGGGATCATGAACACTGAAGCTTTCTTT
cdr3_aa: CAWSRGIMNTEAFF

d_call: TRBD2
j_call: TRBJ2-7
clone_size: -
v_call: TRBV27
cdr3_nt: TGTGCCAGCAGTAAACTAGCGGGACCGGGCTACGAGCAGTACTTC
cdr3_aa: CASSKLAGPGYEQYF

d_call: -
j_call: TRBJ2-5
clone_size: -
v_call: TRBV19
cdr3_nt: TGTGCCAGTAGTCGTGCCGGTCAAGAGACCCAGTACTTC
cdr3_aa: CASSRAGQETQYF

d_call: -
j_call: TRBJ1-5
clone_size: once
v_call: TRBV19
cdr3_nt: TGTGCCAGTAGCAGGAGGACAGGCAATCAGCCCCAGCATTTT
cdr3_aa: CASSRRTGNQPQHF

d_call: -
j_call: TRBJ1-1
clone_size: -
v_call: TRBV2
cdr3_nt: TGTGCCAGTAACCGGGAAATGAACACTGAAGCTTTCTTT
cdr3_aa: CASNREMNTEAFF

d_call: TRBD2
j_call: TRBJ2-3
clone_size: -
v_call: TRBV3-1/TRBV3-2
cdr3_nt: TGTGCCAGCAGCCTAAGACTAGCGGGGACAGATACGCAGTATTTT
cdr3_aa: CASSLRLAGTDTQYF

d_call: TRBD1
j_call: TRBJ2-3
clone_size: -
v_call: TRBV5-4
cdr3_nt: TGTGCCAGCAGCCCGGGGACAGGGGGGGTCACAGATACGCAGTATTTT
cdr3_aa: CASSPGTGGVTDTQYF

d_call: -
j_call: TRBJ1-3
clone_size: -
v_call: TRBV5-1
cdr3_nt: TGCGCCAGCAGCTTGGGGAGCTCTGGAAACACCATATATTTT
cdr3_aa: CASSLGSSGNTIYF

d_call: -
j_call: TRBJ2-6
clone_size: -
v_call: TRBV6-4
cdr3_nt: TGTGCCAGCAGTGGCGGCAGGGGCTCTGGGGCCAACGTCCTGACTTTC
cdr3_aa: CASSGGRGSGANVLTF

d_call: -
j_call: TRBJ1-4
clone_size: -
v_call: TRBV7-8
cdr3_nt: TGTGCCAGCAGCCCTGAAAGGGGGGGATGGGTTGAAAAACTGTTTTTT
cdr3_aa: CASSPERGGWVEKLFF

d_call: TRBD1
j_call: TRBJ1-1
clone_size: few
v_call: TRBV20-1
cdr3_nt: TGCAGTGCTGGCCTAGGGGGCTGGGCTTTCTTT
cdr3_aa: CSAGLGGWAFF

d_call: -
j_call: TRBJ1-1
clone_size: -
v_call: TRBV19
cdr3_nt: TGTGCCAGTATCCCCCTCGGGCTACCTGGAGGGGCTTTCTTT
cdr3_aa: CASIPLGLPGGAFF

d_call: TRBD2
j_call: TRBJ2-2
clone_size: -
v_call: TRBV7-4
cdr3_nt: TGTGTTTTAGTATCCCCGTCGGGAGGGAACACCGGGGAGCTGTTTTTT
cdr3_aa: CVLVSPSGGNTGELFF

d_call: -
j_call: TRBJ2-7
clone_size: -
v_call: TRBV6-5
cdr3_nt: TGTGCCAGCAGCTATTCACTAGCCTACGAGCAGTACTTC
cdr3_aa: CASSYSLAYEQYF

d_call: -
j_call: TRBJ2-3
clone_size: -
v_call: TRBV19
cdr3_nt: TGTGCCAGTAGTATAGATGGGGGACTCTATGGGACGCAGTATTTT
cdr3_aa: CASSIDGGLYGTQYF

d_call: -
j_call: TRBJ2-7
clone_size: -
v_call: TRBV27
cdr3_nt: TGTGCCAGCAGTTTACGTGAACAGGGACACTACGAGCAGTACTTC
cdr3_aa: CASSLREQGHYEQYF

d_call: TRBD1
j_call: TRBJ2-1
clone_size: -
v_call: TRBV6-6
cdr3_nt: TGTGCCAGCACCTTTGGGACAGGGTACAATGAGCAGTTCTTC
cdr3_aa: CASTFGTGYNEQFF

d_call: -
j_call: TRBJ1-1
clone_size: -
v_call: TRBV6-6
cdr3_nt: TGTGCCACAAGGGGGGGCCAGTGGGGGAACACTGAAGCTTTCTTT
cdr3_aa: CATRGGQWGNTEAFF

d_call: -
j_call: TRBJ1-1
clone_size: -
v_call: TRBV30
cdr3_nt: TGTGCCTGGAGGGACGGGACTCGAGGTGGGACTGAAGCTTTCTTT
cdr3_aa: CAWRDGTRGGTEAFF

d_call: -
j_call: TRBJ1-5
clone_size: -
v_call: TRBV24-1
cdr3_nt: TGTGCCACCAGTCAGTCGGGGGATAGCAATCAGCCCCAGCATTTT
cdr3_aa: CATSQSGDSNQPQHF

d_call: -
j_call: TRBJ2-1
clone_size: -
v_call: TRBV7-9
cdr3_nt: TGTGCCAGCAGCCGCGAGGAGGGACTTCCAAATGAGCAGTTCTTC
cdr3_aa: CASSREEGLPNEQFF

d_call: -
j_call: TRBJ1-5
clone_size: -
v_call: TRBV10-1
cdr3_nt: TGCGCCAGCAGTGAGTCAGACAGTTGGCTTAGCAATCAGCCCCAGCATTTT
cdr3_aa: CASSESDSWLSNQPQHF

d_call: TRBD1
j_call: TRBJ2-1
clone_size: -
v_call: TRBV5-6
cdr3_nt: TGTGCCAGCAGCTTGGAACCGACAGGGCTCCGTTCCAATGAGCAGTTCTTC
cdr3_aa: CASSLEPTGLRSNEQFF

d_call: TRBD2
j_call: TRBJ2-7
clone_size: -
v_call: TRBV5-4
cdr3_nt: TGTGCCAGCAGCTCCACCGGAGCGGGGGGGCACGAGCAGTACTTC
cdr3_aa: CASSSTGAGGHEQYF

d_call: TRBD2
j_call: TRBJ2-7
clone_size: -
v_call: TRBV9
cdr3_nt: TGTGCCAGCAGCGTAGATAGCGGGAGTAGCTCCTACGAGCAGTACTTC
cdr3_aa: CASSVDSGSSSYEQYF

d_call: TRBD1
j_call: TRBJ2-7
clone_size: -
v_call: TRBV6-5
cdr3_nt: TGTGCCAGCAGTTACGTCACCGGGACAGGGTATTTCGAGCAGTACTTC
cdr3_aa: CASSYVTGTGYFEQYF

d_call: TRBD1
j_call: TRBJ2-7
clone_size: -
v_call: TRBV30
cdr3_nt: TGTGCCTGGAGTTCGGACAGGGGTTACGAGCAGTACTTC
cdr3_aa: CAWSSDRGYEQYF

d_call: TRBD2
j_call: TRBJ2-3
clone_size: -
v_call: TRBV3-1/TRBV3-2
cdr3_nt: TGTGCCAGCAGCCAAGCCATGGGGGGGGGCACAGATACGCAGTATTTT
cdr3_aa: CASSQAMGGGTDTQYF

d_call: -
j_call: TRBJ1-5
clone_size: -
v_call: TRBV29-1
cdr3_nt: TGCAGCGCACCCGGGCGATCAGGGCGGGAGCAGCCCCAGCATTTT
cdr3_aa: CSAPGRSGREQPQHF

d_call: TRBD1
j_call: TRBJ1-1
clone_size: -
v_call: TRBV18
cdr3_nt: TGTGCCAGCTCACCACCGGGACAGCTGAACACTGAAGCTTTCTTT
cdr3_aa: CASSPPGQLNTEAFF